The clone carrying this T cell receptor (beta chain) was seen repeatedly, ten times or more. Its antigen is still unknown. This sample was taken from a study of naive and memory T cell subsets. Notes on the study in general: The RNA method is potentially sensitive to activation and differentiation changes.

Amplification of ligated cDNA took four PCR rounds with SP2 and nested alpha and beta constant primers. Blood and skin TCR RNA was reverse transcribed with alpha and beta constant primers. MiXCR, applied by TCRdb to the 5' RACE reads, yields one record per CDR3 protein. The data show about 48,000 distinct CDR3 sequences, with approximately 4.5% seen just once and roughly 0.8% held by the top ten. The germline V gene encodes CDR1 MNHNS and CDR2 SASEGT. Trimming removed 5 bases from V and 7 bases from J, with 21 bases in between. The CDR3 covers 16 residues. TCR cDNA received a 3' ligated oligonucleotide that carried a UMI. RNA was extracted from around 2.7 ml of whole blood of healthy adults. Input was roughly 1 to 1,100 ng of DNase-treated total RNA without cell sorting.

The TCR originated in a female donor in good health. The chain joins TRBV6-1 to TRBJ2-4; tentative D call: TRBD2 (5 bases). This CDR3 is CASSYGKSSTGNIQYF. The CDR3 DNA reads as TGTGCCAGCAGTTACGGGAAGTCCTCCACGGGGAACATTCAGTACTTC.